The T cell receptor (beta chain) described here comes from a study of CD8 T cells in Susac syndrome. V was clipped by 5 bases and J by 2 bases, with 11 bases between them. Germline V gene data show CDR1 as SGHRS and CDR2 as YFSETQ. The CDR3 is 14 residues long. General observations from the study: In Susac patients, clonal expansion was not detected in CD4+ cells.

As for this clonotype: Its specificity is unknown.

0.5 to 1 ug RNA was reverse transcribed with random hexamers. MiXCR, run by TCRdb on the immunoSEQ multiplex PCR reads, gives a single entry per CDR3 protein. In the table there are 150,000 to 200,000 distinct CDR3 sequences, almost 96% of which are singletons. The TCR comes from a human donor with Susac syndrome. The chain joins TRBV5-1 to TRBJ1-5, with unresolved D. Sequenced input: CD4+ T cells from PBMCs. CDR3 nucleotide sequence: TGCGCCAGCAGGCGGGTGGAGGGCAATCAGCCCCAGCATTTT. This encodes CASRRVEGNQPQHF.